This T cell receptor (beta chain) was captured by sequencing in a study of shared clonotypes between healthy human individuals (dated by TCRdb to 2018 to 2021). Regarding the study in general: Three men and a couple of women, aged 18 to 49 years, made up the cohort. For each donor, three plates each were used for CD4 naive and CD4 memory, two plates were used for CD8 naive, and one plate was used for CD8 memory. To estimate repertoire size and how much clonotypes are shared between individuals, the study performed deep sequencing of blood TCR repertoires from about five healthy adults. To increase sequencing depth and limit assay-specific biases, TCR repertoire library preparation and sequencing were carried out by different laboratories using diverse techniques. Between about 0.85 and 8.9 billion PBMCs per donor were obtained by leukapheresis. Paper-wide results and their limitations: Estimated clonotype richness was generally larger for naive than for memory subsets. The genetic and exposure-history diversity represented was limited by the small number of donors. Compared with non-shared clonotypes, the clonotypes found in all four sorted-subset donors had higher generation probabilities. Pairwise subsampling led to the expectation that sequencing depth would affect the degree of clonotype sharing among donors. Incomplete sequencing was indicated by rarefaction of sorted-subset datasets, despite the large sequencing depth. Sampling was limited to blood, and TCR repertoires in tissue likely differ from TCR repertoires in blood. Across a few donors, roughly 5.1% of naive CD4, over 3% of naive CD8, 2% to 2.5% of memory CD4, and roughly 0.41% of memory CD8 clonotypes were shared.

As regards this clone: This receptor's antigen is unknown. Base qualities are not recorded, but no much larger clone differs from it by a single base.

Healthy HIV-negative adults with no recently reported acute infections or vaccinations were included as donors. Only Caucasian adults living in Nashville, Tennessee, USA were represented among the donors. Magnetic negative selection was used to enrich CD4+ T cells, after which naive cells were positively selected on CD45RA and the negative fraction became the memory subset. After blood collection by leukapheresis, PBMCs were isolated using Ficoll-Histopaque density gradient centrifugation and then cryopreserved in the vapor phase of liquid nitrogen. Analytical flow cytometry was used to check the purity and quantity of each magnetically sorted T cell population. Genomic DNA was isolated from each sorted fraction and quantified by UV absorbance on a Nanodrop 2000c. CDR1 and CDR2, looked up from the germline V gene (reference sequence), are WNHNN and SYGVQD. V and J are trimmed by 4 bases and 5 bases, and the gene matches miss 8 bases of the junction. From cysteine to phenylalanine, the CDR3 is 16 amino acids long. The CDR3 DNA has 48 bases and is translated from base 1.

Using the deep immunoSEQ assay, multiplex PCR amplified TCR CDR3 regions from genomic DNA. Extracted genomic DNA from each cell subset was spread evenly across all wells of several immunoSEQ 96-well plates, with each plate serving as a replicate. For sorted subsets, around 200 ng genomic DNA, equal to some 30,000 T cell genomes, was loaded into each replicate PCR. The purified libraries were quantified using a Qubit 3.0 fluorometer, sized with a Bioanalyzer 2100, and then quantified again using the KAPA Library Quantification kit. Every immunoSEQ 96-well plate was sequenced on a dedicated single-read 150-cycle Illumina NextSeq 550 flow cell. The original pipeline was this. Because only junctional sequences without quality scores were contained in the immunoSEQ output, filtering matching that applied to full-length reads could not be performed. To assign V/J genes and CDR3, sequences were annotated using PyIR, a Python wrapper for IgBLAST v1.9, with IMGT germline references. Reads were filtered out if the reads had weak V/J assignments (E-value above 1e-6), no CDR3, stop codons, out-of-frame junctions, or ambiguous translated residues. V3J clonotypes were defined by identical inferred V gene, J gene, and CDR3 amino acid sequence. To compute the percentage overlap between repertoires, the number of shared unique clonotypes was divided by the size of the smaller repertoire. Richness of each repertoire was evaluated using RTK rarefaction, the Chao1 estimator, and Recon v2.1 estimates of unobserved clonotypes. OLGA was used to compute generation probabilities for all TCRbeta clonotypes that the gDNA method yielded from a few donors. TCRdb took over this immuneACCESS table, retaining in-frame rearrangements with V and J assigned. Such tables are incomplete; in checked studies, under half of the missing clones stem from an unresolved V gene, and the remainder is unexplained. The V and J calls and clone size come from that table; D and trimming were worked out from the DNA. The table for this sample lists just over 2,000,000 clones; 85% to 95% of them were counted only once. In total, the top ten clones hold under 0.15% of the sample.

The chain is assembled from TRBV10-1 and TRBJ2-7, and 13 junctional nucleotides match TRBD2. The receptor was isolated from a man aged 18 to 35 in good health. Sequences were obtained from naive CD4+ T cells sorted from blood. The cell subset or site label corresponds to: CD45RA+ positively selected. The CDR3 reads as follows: CASSGSRTSGSDEQYF. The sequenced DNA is TGCGCCAGCAGTGGCTCAAGGACTAGCGGGAGTGACGAGCAGTACTTC.